Below, 18 T cell receptor beta chains from the same sample are listed, as sequenced in a study of blood T cell repertoires in COVID-19. Generated by immunoSEQ multiplex PCR, the TCRdb table keeps only in-frame clones and is missing some. The sample lists about 300,000 clones, approximately 90% occurring once. The specimen sequenced was peripheral blood. Every receptor here comes from a woman aged 25 to 39 who had recovered from COVID-19.

The V call is TRBV9, the J call TRBJ1-6; D is ambiguous. The CDR3 contains 17 residues. Germline values: CDR1 SGDLS, CDR2 YYNGEE. V was clipped by 6 bases and J by 0 bases, with 16 bases between them. CDR3 sequence: CASNPSGGSSYNSPLHF. The CDR3 coding sequence is TGTGCCAGCAACCCGAGCGGAGGGAGCTCCTATAATTCACCCCTCCACTTT.

The chain is built from TRBV9 and TRBJ2-7; the D gene is possibly TRBD1 (6 bases). Trimming cost V 0 bases and J 4 bases, with 8 bases left between them. This CDR3 is built from 13 residues. Germline V gene sequence: CDR1 SGDLS, CDR2 YYNGEE. CDR3 residues: CASSVGGTYEQYF. CDR3 bases: TGTGCCAGCAGCGTAGGAGGGACATACGAGCAGTACTTC.

The chain couples TRBV7-8 to TRBJ2-7; 8 positions agree with TRBD1. V dropped 1 base and J dropped 5; count of bases not matched to a gene: 7. This CDR3 region has 15 residues. Per germline, CDR1 SGHVS and CDR2 FQNEAQ. CDR3 coding DNA: TGTGCCAGCAGCTTAGGGACAGGGAATTTCGACGAGCAGTACTTC. Protein sequence: CASSLGTGNFDEQYF. Combining the CDR3 with reference TRBV7-8 and TRBJ2-7 gives the whole variable domain GAGVSQSPRYKVAKRGQDVALRCDPISGHVSLFWYQQALGQGPEFLTYFQNEAQLDKSGLPSDRFFAERPEGSVSTLKIQRTQQEDSAVYLCASSLGTGNFDEQYFGPGTRLTVT.

This clone showed up just a few times. This CDR3 reads CASSFTGSSGANVLTF. In DNA form, the CDR3 reads TGCGCCAGCAGTTTCACAGGGAGCTCTGGGGCCAACGTCCTGACTTTC. The rearrangement uses TRBV5-1 and TRBJ2-6; maybe TRBD1 (6 bases). The CDR3 length is 16 residues. Germline CDR1 reads SGHRS; CDR2 reads YFSETQ. V was pared by 5 bases and J by 0 bases, with 12 bases between.

The chain joins TRBV9 to TRBJ1-5; D is uncertain. Germline CDR1 and CDR2: SGDLS and YYNGEE. The CDR3 sequence is 14 residues long. V lost 0 bases, J lost 7 bases, and 11 bases lay in between. The CDR3 protein is CASSVEREGQPQHF. The CDR3 region has the DNA TGTGCCAGCAGCGTAGAGAGGGAAGGCCAGCCCCAGCATTTT.

V usage is TRBV6-5 and J usage is TRBJ2-7; 9 bases are shared with TRBD2. CDR1 MNHEY and CDR2 SVGAGI come from the germline V gene. This CDR3 has 15 amino acids. The junction had 9 bases not matched to a gene; V was cut back by 4 bases and J by 5 bases. The CDR3 protein is CASSSPGTSLHEQYF. CDR3 DNA sequence: TGTGCCAGCAGTTCTCCCGGGACTAGCCTCCACGAGCAGTACTTC.

This clone showed up just a few times. CDR3 residues: CAVGGSVNTEAFF. The CDR3 DNA reads TGTGCCGTGGGAGGGTCGGTGAACACTGAAGCTTTCTTT. The chain couples TRBV30 to TRBJ1-1; D is unresolved. Germline CDR1 and CDR2: GTSNPN and SVGIG (reference sequence). Trimming took off 8 bases at V and 0 bases at J, with 13 bases between the two ends. CDR3 length: 13 amino acids.

This rearrangement joins TRBV5-1 to TRBJ2-3; the match to TRBD1 covers 7 bases. The CDR3 covers 16 residues. Germline CDR1 reads SGHRS; CDR2 reads YFSETQ. Trimming cost V 0 bases and J 0 bases; bases outside gene matches: 4. CDR3 loop: CASSLAPTGSTDTQYF. CDR3 sequence (DNA): TGCGCCAGCAGCTTGGCCCCGACAGGGAGCACAGATACGCAGTATTTT.

This clone counts as medium-sized. The V and J genes are TRBV14 and TRBJ1-3; the D is unclear. Trimming left V 2 bases short and J 2 bases short, with 13 bases between. This CDR3 contains 16 residues. Looked up from germline, CDR1 is SGHDN and CDR2 is FVKESK. Here the CDR3 reads CASSQYPGITGNTIYF. The CDR3 coding sequence is TGTGCCAGCAGCCAATACCCCGGGATTACTGGAAACACCATATATTTT.

The chain has TRBV9 and TRBJ1-1; 8 nucleotides agree with TRBD1. V dropped 3 bases and J dropped 1; count of bases not matched to a gene: 5. The CDR3 spans 15 residues. Germline-derived CDR1 and CDR2 are SGDLS and YYNGEE. This CDR3 reads CASSASQGGNTEAFF. The CDR3 DNA follows: TGTGCCAGCAGCGCGTCACAGGGGGGGAACACTGAAGCTTTCTTT.

The genes are TRBV24-1 and TRBJ1-2; tentative D call: TRBD1 (5 bases). V dropped 4 bases and J dropped 4 bases, with 21 bases sitting between them. This CDR3 is built from 17 residues. CDR1 and CDR2 from the germline V gene are KGHDR and SFDVKD. DNA for the CDR3: TGTGCCACCAGTGACCCCAGGTCGACAGCTCCAACCTATGGCTACACCTTC. Translation: CATSDPRSTAPTYGYTF.

This clone appeared a few times. The V and J genes are TRBV29-1 and TRBJ2-7, with D unclear. V lost 5 bases, J lost 0 bases, and 11 bases lay in between. CDR3 length: 13 residues. CDR1 is SQVTM, CDR2 ANQGSEA, per germline. The CDR3: CSVCTRSSYEQYF. CDR3 coding DNA: TGCAGCGTTTGCACGAGGAGCTCCTACGAGCAGTACTTC.

The gene calls are TRBV6-5 and TRBJ2-5, with 10 positions matching TRBD2. Trimming took 4 bases from V and 5 from J; bases not matched to a gene: 7. The germline gives CDR1 MNHEY, CDR2 SVGAGI. The CDR3 runs 15 residues. The CDR3 coding sequence is TGTGCCAGCAGTTCCGTGACTAGCGGGTTGGAGACCCAGTACTTC. It is translated as CASSSVTSGLETQYF.

V and J are TRBV6-1 and TRBJ2-5; 12 nucleotides agree with TRBD1. The CDR3 length is 16 residues. The V gene end was trimmed by 4 bases and the J gene end by 5 bases; junction bases not matched to a gene: 8. CDR1 and CDR2 from the germline V gene are MNHNS and SASEGT. CDR3 nucleotide sequence: TGTGCCAGCAGTGGTACCGGGACAGGGGGCCGGGAGACCCAGTACTTC. This translates into CASSGTGTGGRETQYF.

The gene calls are TRBV19 and TRBJ1-5, with 8 bases lining up with TRBD1. The germline V gene has CDR1 LNHDA and CDR2 SQIVND (reference sequence). The ends lost 4 bases at V and 4 bases at J; junction bases unmatched: 9. The CDR3 extends over 16 amino acids. The CDR3 nucleotides read TGTGCCAGTAGTAGCCAAGGACAGGGATGGAATCAGCCCCAGCATTTT. Residues: CASSSQGQGWNQPQHF.

Only a few counts were recorded for this clone. The same CDR3 also results from other DNA sequences found in this sample. The V gene is TRBV28, the J gene TRBJ1-1, with D unclear. V was pared by 1 base and J by 2 bases, with 2 bases between. CDR3 size: 12 residues. In germline, CDR1 is MDHEN, CDR2 SYDVKM. CDR3 DNA: TGTGCCAGCAGTTTATCAAACACTGAAGCTTTCTTT. Protein product: CASSLSNTEAFF.

The CDR3 nucleotides are TGTGCCAGCAGTACGCGCGTACAACCAGGCTATGGCTACACCTTC. Translation gives CASSTRVQPGYGYTF. This sequence joins TRBV6-5 and TRBJ1-2; no clear D. This CDR3 region has 15 residues. V was cut by 5 bases and J by 4 bases, with 17 bases left in between. Germline V lookup: CDR1 MNHEY, CDR2 SVGAGI.

This chain links TRBV7-9 with TRBJ1-1; possibly TRBD1 for D (6 bases). CDR3 size: 13 residues. V lost 5 bases to trimming and J lost 6 bases, with 13 bases between them. CDR1 and CDR2 from the germline V gene are SEHNR and FQNEAQ (reference sequence). The chain's CDR3 is CASSPRTDSEAFF. CDR3 in DNA: TGTGCCAGCAGCCCCCGGACAGATTCTGAAGCTTTCTTT.